Reported below is one T cell receptor (beta chain). Its antigen target is currently unknown. Base qualities are missing; no much larger clone stands one base away. TCRbeta CDR3 regions were amplified from genomic DNA using the immunoSEQ Assay, a bias-controlled multiplex PCR. Per the authors' processing: Nucleated cell counts per sample were estimated from amplification of reference gene primers within the assay. To quantify the absolute abundance of each unique TCRbeta CDR3 rearrangement, sequence reads were collapsed and filtered. Productive Simpson clonality was computed per sample as the square root of Simpson's diversity index over productive rearrangements. TCRdb carries this immuneACCESS record with in-frame sequences only. Its versions omit some clonotypes, under half of them owing to an unresolved V gene in the studies checked, with the rest unexplained. D and trimming come from the DNA, and the V and J calls and clone size come from that table. The sample has approximately 390,000 clones on record, around 89% of them singletons. About 7% of the sample rests with the top ten.

This record belongs to a study of blood T cell repertoires in COVID-19 (dated by TCRdb to 2018 to 2021). A note on the overall study: Collaborator samples came from the United States, Italy and Spain and covered acute and convalescent phases of COVID-19. The repertoires were released in a freely available public database meant as a resource for research on the immune response to SARS-CoV-2. Sample metadata almost always included a de-identified subject ID, COVID-19 status, age in years and sex. Subjects who had been exposed to COVID-19, were actively infected with it, or had recovered from it provided the deeply sampled blood TCRbeta repertoires that made up the dataset. The samples were drawn from the first 160 participants of the ongoing ImmuneRACE study and from 950 to 1,500 subjects provided by 6 global collaborators. The material from the prospective study consisted of cDNA or gDNA derived from T cells, B-cell-depleted T cells, or PBMCs. Where HLA class I and class II types were available, the types were taken from metadata supplied by the sample provider, not from assay-based typing. Findings and caveats that apply to the study as a whole: The quantity of clinical and demographic metadata differed by source and by participant and was supplied without curation.

Whole blood was collected in K2EDTA tubes by collaborating institutions according to the institutions' own protocols. Collaborator samples were shipped for TCRbeta analysis as frozen whole blood, isolated PBMCs, or DNA extracted from either sample type. Its CDR3 holds 12 amino acids, cysteine through phenylalanine. Only CDR3 DNA is held: 36 bases, read in frame from base 1. CDR1 and CDR2 are read off the germline V gene as KGHDR and SFDVKD. Between the V and J ends, shortened by 2 bases and 9 bases respectively, the junction contains 7 bases. Sequencing was done on a sample of peripheral blood. In this chain, TRBV24-1 is recombined with TRBJ1-5; the D gene is not confidently resolved. This TCR was sampled from a young man with active or convalescent COVID-19. The nucleotides read TGTGCCACCAGTGATTCTGCGGGGCCCCAGCATTTT. Translation gives CATSDSAGPQHF.